One and the same sample provided the 20 T cell receptor beta chains below, sequenced in a study of cytomegalovirus exposure and HLA in healthy donors. The PCR used 60 Vbeta and 13 Jbeta primers. Method: immunoSEQ multiplex PCR; TCRdb's copy keeps in-frame clones and lacks some. Found here are some 150,000 clones, roughly three quarters of them singletons; the top ten hold over 10%. Sequenced: PBMCs. These receptors came from a young man in good health and CMV-seropositive.

J is TRBJ1-4 and V is TRBV4-2, with 7 bases that match TRBD1. This CDR3 comprises 18 residues. Losses at the gene ends were 4 bases for V and 0 bases for J; bases not matched to a gene: 11. The germline V gene has CDR1 LGHNA and CDR2 YNFKEQ. The CDR3 region has the DNA TGTGCCAGCAGCCTGTCGCGGGACAGCTATTCAACTAATGAAAAACTGTTTTTT. Encoded protein: CASSLSRDSYSTNEKLFF.

This sequence joins TRBV2 and TRBJ1-5, with TRBD1 matching 7 bases. The V and J ends lost 6 bases and 2 bases, in that order; junction bases with no gene match: 4. CDR1 SNHLY and CDR2 FYNNEI come from the germline V gene. The CDR3 runs 14 residues. The CDR3 DNA follows: TGTGCCAGCAGGTTAACAGGGGGCAATCAGCCCCAGCATTTT. Its protein is CASRLTGGNQPQHF.

About this clone itself: Other DNA variants within this sample encode the same CDR3. V gene TRBV5-1 combines with J gene TRBJ2-7, with TRBD1 matching over 9 bases. The CDR3 sequence is 15 residues long. Trimming cost V 4 bases and J 1 base; bases outside gene matches: 6. The germline CDR1 and CDR2 sequences are SGHRS and YFSETQ. The CDR3 protein is CASSLTGGSSYEQYF. Here the CDR3 DNA reads TGCGCCAGCAGCCTGACAGGGGGAAGTTCCTACGAGCAGTACTTC.

This clone was seen a few times. The chain is built from TRBV28 and TRBJ2-7; 14 bases are shared with TRBD2. V lost 4 bases, J lost 3 bases, and 8 bases stayed unmatched. Germline values: CDR1 MDHEN, CDR2 SYDVKM. CDR3 size: 17 residues. CDR3 bases: TGTGCCAGCAGTTCGACGACTAGCGGGAGGGCCCTCTACGAGCAGTACTTC. Translation: CASSSTTSGRALYEQYF.

The chain has TRBV10-3 and TRBJ2-3; D is uncertain. Germline V lookup: CDR1 ENHRY, CDR2 SYGVKD. V was cut by 8 bases and J by 4 bases, with 7 bases left in between. CDR3 size: 11 residues. The CDR3 DNA reads TGTGCCATCCGGTTTTCAGATACGCAGTATTTT. Protein sequence: CAIRFSDTQYF.

The chain carries TRBV7-9 and TRBJ2-5; 7 nucleotides match TRBD1. The CDR3 is 16 amino acids. Germline CDR1 SEHNR, CDR2 FQNEAQ (reference sequence). V was clipped by 0 bases and J by 3 bases; unmatched bases: 7. The CDR3 DNA sequence: TGTGCCAGCAGCTTAGCCCCCGGGACAGAAAAAGAGACCCAGTACTTC. Translating gives CASSLAPGTEKETQYF.

This clone was counted once. The genes are TRBV6-1 and TRBJ2-5; TRBD1 agrees at 8 bases. Trimming removed 4 bases from V and 5 bases from J; junction bases left unmatched: 0. CDR3 length equals 12 residues. CDR1 MNHNS and CDR2 SASEGT come from the germline V gene. The CDR3 loop reads CASSGQGETQYF. CDR3 coding DNA: TGTGCCAGCAGTGGACAGGGGGAGACCCAGTACTTC.

J is TRBJ2-7 and V is TRBV15; 8 nucleotides agree with TRBD2. The CDR3 spans 15 residues. V lost 1 base and J lost 4; bases outside the gene matches: 6. Germline assignment: CDR1 LNHNV and CDR2 YYDKDF (reference sequence). CDR3 nucleotides: TGTGCCACCAGCAGAGGACTAGCGAAAGGGTACGAGCAGTACTTC. Translation gives CATSRGLAKGYEQYF.

This sequence joins TRBV28 and TRBJ2-3; the D is unclear. Trimming left V 4 bases short and J 4 bases short, with 12 bases between. From germline, CDR1 is MDHEN and CDR2 SYDVKM. The CDR3 runs 14 residues. The CDR3 nucleotides are TGTGCCAGCAGTTCCTCACTTAGCCCAGATACGCAGTATTTT. Amino acid sequence: CASSSSLSPDTQYF.

This clone was counted a single time. The V gene is TRBV6-6, the J gene TRBJ1-2, with 10 nucleotides matching TRBD1. J gave up 6 bases and V 0 bases, and 4 bases lay outside the gene matches. This CDR3 has 15 residues. Germline V lookup: CDR1 MNHNY, CDR2 SVGAGI (reference sequence). CDR3: CASSYSGTGENGYTF. The DNA for the CDR3 is TGTGCCAGCAGTTACTCCGGGACAGGGGAGAATGGCTACACCTTC.

The rearrangement joins TRBV2 to TRBJ1-6, with 9 bases that match TRBD1. The J segment lost 1 base and the V segment lost 6 bases, leaving 4 bases of the junction unmatched. CDR3 length: 16 amino acids. Germline CDR1 reads SNHLY; CDR2 reads FYNNEI. The CDR3 sequence: CASRRDRASYNSPLHF. In DNA, the CDR3 is TGTGCCAGCAGAAGGGACAGGGCATCCTATAATTCACCCCTCCACTTT.

This rearrangement joins TRBV10-3 to TRBJ2-3; 9 positions match TRBD1. Germline V gene lookup returns CDR1 ENHRY and CDR2 SYGVKD. Unmatched junction bases numbered 10, after V lost 3 bases and J lost 6 bases. This CDR3 is built from 16 residues. The CDR3 region has the DNA TGTGCCATCAGTGAACCGGGACAGGGCGATAAGGATACGCAGTATTTT. Translation gives CAISEPGQGDKDTQYF.

This clone is a singleton in its sample. The CDR3 DNA sequence: TGTGCCAGCGCTGCGACTAGCGGGGCTAGCTCCTACGAGCAGTACTTC. Amino acid sequence: CASAATSGASSYEQYF. The chain combines TRBV27 with TRBJ2-7, with 11 bases aligning to TRBD2. The V and J ends lost 8 bases and 0 bases, in that order; junction bases with no gene match: 9. This CDR3 comprises 16 residues. The germline V gene has CDR1 MNHEY and CDR2 SMNVEV (reference sequence).

V and J are TRBV9 and TRBJ2-3; 9 positions agree with TRBD1. The CDR3 extends over 15 amino acids. The germline V gene encodes CDR1 SGDLS and CDR2 YYNGEE. Trimming cost V 3 bases and J 2 bases; bases outside gene matches: 4. The CDR3 DNA reads TGTGCCAGCAGCGGCCGGGACAGGGCCACAGATACGCAGTATTTT. Its protein product is CASSGRDRATDTQYF.

CDR3 protein: CASSLGTGLMNTEAFF. As DNA, the CDR3 is TGTGCCAGCAGCTTGGGGACAGGACTCATGAACACTGAAGCTTTCTTT. The rearrangement uses TRBV5-4 and TRBJ1-1; 7 bases line up with TRBD1. This CDR3 is built from 16 residues. Germline V gene lookup returns CDR1 SGHNT and CDR2 YYREEE (reference sequence). V dropped 0 bases and J dropped 0; count of bases not matched to a gene: 5.

This clone showed up just once. The chain uses TRBV19 and TRBJ2-1, with TRBD2 matching 9 bases. V gave up 4 bases and J gave up 4 bases; unmatched junction bases: 17. CDR3 length: 19 amino acids. Per the germline V gene, CDR1 is LNHDA and CDR2 is SQIVND (reference sequence). The CDR3 DNA reads as TGTGCCAGTAGTACCCCCGCCTATGGCGGGAGGGCAGCATACAATGAGCAGTTCTTC. This encodes CASSTPAYGGRAAYNEQFF.

The rearrangement uses TRBV2 and TRBJ2-5; 10 bases match TRBD2. TRBJ2-7 explains the end of the DNA better; the J call may be wrong. The CDR3 length is 14 residues. Germline CDR1 SNHLY, CDR2 FYNNEI. The CDR3 nucleotides are TGTGCCAGGAGCCCTAGCGGGAGTCCGGACGAGCAGTACTTC. The encoded protein is CARSPSGSPDEQYF.

For this clone: The same CDR3 can be traced to other DNA sequences in this sample. The genes are TRBV11-3 and TRBJ2-1; 11 bases line up with TRBD2. Germline CDR1 reads SGHNT; CDR2 reads YENEEA. This CDR3 comprises 15 residues. V lost 5 bases, J lost 5 bases, and 5 bases stayed unmatched. In DNA form, the CDR3 reads TGTGCCAGCAGCCCCACTAGCGGGAGAGACAATGAGCAGTTCTTC. Translation: CASSPTSGRDNEQFF.

The chain combines TRBV5-4 with TRBJ2-3; 11 bases line up with TRBD2. V trimming: 5 bases; J trimming: 5 bases; junction bases outside the gene matches: 7. The length of the CDR3 is 15 residues. Looked up from germline, CDR1 is SGHNT and CDR2 is YYREEE (reference sequence). The CDR3 coding sequence is TGTGCCAGCAGGGTAGCGGGAGGGCCGAAAGATACGCAGTATTTT. As protein: CASRVAGGPKDTQYF. The full variable domain, completed using reference TRBV5-4 and TRBJ2-3, is ETGVTQSPTHLIKTRGQQVTLRCSSQSGHNTVSWYQQALGQGPQFIFQYYREEENGRGNFPPRFSGLQFPNYSSELNVNALELDDSALYLCASRVAGGPKDTQYFGPGTRLTVL.

The chain links TRBV19 to TRBJ2-1; 14 bases map to TRBD2. Trimming took 9 bases from V and 7 from J; bases not matched to a gene: 8. The V gene's germline CDR1 is LNHDA and CDR2 SQIVND (reference sequence). The CDR3 is 15 amino acids. CDR3: CASGLAGGYGNEQFF. The CDR3 nucleotides are TGTGCCAGCGGACTAGCGGGAGGCTATGGAAATGAGCAGTTCTTC. Complete variable domain (other parts from reference TRBV19 and TRBJ2-1): DGGITQSPKYLFRKEGQNVTLSCEQNLNHDAMYWYRQDPGQGLRLIYYSQIVNDFQKGDIAEGYSVSREKKESFPLTVTSAQKNPTAFYLCASGLAGGYGNEQFFGPGTRLTVL.